Listed here is a single T cell receptor (beta chain). The antigen remains undetermined. Researchers ran the PCR with 60 Vbeta and 13 Jbeta primers. Clones were sequenced by immunoSEQ multiplex PCR, and TCRdb holds only the in-frame ones, with some missing. The sample's table shows 130,000 to 150,000 clones. The sample comes from a study of cytomegalovirus exposure and HLA in healthy donors. Trimming pared 6 bases from V and 2 bases from J, leaving 8 bases between. CDR1 is KGHSH, CDR2 LQKENI, per germline. The CDR3 is 12 amino acids. Study results and limitations: According to an earlier analysis, most TCR beta V segments yielded productive rearrangements about 90% or about 30% of the time.

The source material was PBMCs. The chain uses TRBV18 and TRBJ2-7; weak D call: TRBD2 (5 bases). The sequence was collected from a man aged 40-49 years in good health and CMV-seronegative. The CDR3 DNA reads as TGTGCCAGCTCCCGGGAAGCCTACGAGCAGTACTTC. Translated, it gives CASSREAYEQYF.